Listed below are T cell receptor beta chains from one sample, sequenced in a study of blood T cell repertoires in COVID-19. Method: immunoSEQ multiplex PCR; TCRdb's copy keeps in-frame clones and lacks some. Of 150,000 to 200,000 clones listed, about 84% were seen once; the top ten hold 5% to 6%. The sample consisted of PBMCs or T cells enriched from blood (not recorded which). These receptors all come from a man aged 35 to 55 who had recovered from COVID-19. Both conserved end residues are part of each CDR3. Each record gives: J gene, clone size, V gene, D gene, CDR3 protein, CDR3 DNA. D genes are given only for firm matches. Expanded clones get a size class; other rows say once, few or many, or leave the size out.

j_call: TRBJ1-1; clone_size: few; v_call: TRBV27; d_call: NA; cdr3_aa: CASSLSRVLNTEAFF; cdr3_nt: TGTGCCAGCAGTTTATCGAGGGTTTTGAACACTGAAGCTTTCTTT
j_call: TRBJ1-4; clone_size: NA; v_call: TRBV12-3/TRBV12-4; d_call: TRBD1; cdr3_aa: CASRPGQGQLFF; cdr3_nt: TGTGCCAGCAGACCCGGACAGGGACAACTGTTTTTT
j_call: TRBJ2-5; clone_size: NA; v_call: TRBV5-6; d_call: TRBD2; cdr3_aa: CASQSLAGGGGETQYF; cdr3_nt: TGTGCCAGCCAGAGCCTAGCGGGGGGGGGCGGTGAGACCCAGTACTTC
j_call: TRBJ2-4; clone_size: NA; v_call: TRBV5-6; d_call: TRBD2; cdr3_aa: CASSLLRGGEAKNIQYF; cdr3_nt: TGTGCCAGCAGCTTGCTCCGGGGGGGCGAGGCCAAAAACATTCAGTACTTC
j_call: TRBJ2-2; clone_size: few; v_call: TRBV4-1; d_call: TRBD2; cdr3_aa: CASSPTKRGGNTGELFF; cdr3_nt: TGCGCCAGCAGCCCCACGAAGCGGGGGGGGAACACCGGGGAGCTGTTTTTT
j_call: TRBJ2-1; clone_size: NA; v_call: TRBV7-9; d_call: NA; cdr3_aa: CASIQSLHNEQFF; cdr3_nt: TGTGCCAGCATTCAATCCCTACACAATGAGCAGTTCTTC
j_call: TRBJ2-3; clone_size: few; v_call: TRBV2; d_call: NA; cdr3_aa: CASSDYETRPDTQYF; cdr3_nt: TGTGCCAGCAGTGATTATGAGACTAGACCAGATACGCAGTATTTT
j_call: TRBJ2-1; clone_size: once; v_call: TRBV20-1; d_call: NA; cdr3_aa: CSARSIEERFF; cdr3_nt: TGCAGTGCTAGATCCATAGAAGAACGGTTCTTC
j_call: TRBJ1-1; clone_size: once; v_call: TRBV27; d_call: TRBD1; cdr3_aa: CASSSSRGRTEAFF; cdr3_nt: TGTGCCAGCAGTTCTAGCAGGGGGCGTACTGAAGCTTTCTTT
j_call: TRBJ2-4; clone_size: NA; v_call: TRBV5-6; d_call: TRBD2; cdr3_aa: CASSRVRLAGGNIQYF; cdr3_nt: TGTGCCAGCAGCCGCGTTCGACTAGCGGGGGGTAACATTCAGTACTTC
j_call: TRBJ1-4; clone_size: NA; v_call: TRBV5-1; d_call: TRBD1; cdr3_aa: CASRTGDFEKLFF; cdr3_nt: TGCGCCAGCCGGACAGGGGATTTTGAAAAACTGTTTTTT
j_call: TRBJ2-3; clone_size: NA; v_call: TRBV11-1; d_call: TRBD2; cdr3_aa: CATDREGPPDTQYF; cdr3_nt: TGTGCCACCGACCGGGAGGGGCCGCCAGATACGCAGTATTTT
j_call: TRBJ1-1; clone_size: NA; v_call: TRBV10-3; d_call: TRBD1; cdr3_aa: CAISESGQGEAFF; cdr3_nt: TGTGCCATCAGTGAGTCTGGACAGGGTGAAGCTTTCTTT
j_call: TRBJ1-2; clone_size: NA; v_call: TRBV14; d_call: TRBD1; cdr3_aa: CASSQTTGGGYTF; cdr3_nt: TGTGCCAGCAGCCAGACGACAGGGGGAGGCTACACCTTC
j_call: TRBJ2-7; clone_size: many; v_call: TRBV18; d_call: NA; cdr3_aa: CASSPGAGGSYEQYF; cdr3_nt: TGTGCCAGCTCACCAGGGGCAGGTGGGTCCTACGAGCAGTACTTC
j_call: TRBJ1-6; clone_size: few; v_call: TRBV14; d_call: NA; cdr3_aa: CASSQVQVRGDSPLHF; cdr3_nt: TGTGCCAGCAGCCAAGTTCAGGTCCGGGGGGATTCACCCCTCCACTTT
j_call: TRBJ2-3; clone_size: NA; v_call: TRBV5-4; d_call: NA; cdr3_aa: CASSLGGLTDTQYF; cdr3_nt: TGTGCCAGCAGCTTGGGGGGGCTTACAGATACGCAGTATTTT
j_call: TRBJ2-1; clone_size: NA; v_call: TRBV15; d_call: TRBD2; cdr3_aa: CATSRPLAGNEQFF; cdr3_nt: TGTGCCACCAGCAGACCTCTAGCGGGCAATGAGCAGTTCTTC
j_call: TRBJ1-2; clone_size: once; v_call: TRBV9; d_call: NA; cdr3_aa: CASSVAAVNYGYTF; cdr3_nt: TGTGCCAGCAGCGTAGCAGCGGTTAACTATGGCTACACCTTC
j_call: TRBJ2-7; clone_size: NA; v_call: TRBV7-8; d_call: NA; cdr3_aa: CASSERGGDYEQYF; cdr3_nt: TGTGCCAGCAGTGAGCGAGGGGGAGACTACGAGCAGTACTTC
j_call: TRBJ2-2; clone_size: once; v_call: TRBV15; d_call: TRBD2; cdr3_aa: CATKRPPGLEGDTGELFF; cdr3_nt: TGTGCCACCAAAAGACCACCCGGACTAGAGGGAGACACCGGGGAGCTGTTTTTT
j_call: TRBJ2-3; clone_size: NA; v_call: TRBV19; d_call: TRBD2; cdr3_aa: CATQSRGGLTQYF; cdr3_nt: TGTGCCACCCAGTCGCGGGGGGGCCTGACGCAGTATTTT
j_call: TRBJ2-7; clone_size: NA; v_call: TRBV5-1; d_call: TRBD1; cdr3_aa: CASSLAGQGGEQYF; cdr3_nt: TGCGCCAGCAGCTTGGCTGGACAGGGCGGAGAGCAGTACTTC
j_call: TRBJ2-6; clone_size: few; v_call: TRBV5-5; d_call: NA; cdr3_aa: CASLGQPGANVLTF; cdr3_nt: TGTGCCAGCCTTGGGCAACCCGGGGCCAACGTCCTGACTTTC
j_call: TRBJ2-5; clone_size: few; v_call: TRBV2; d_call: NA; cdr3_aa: CASSQISVQETQYF; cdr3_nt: TGTGCCAGCAGTCAGATTTCCGTCCAAGAGACCCAGTACTTC
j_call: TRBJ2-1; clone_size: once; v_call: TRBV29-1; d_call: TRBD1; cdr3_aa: CSVWTGTSLSYNEQFF; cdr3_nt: TGCAGCGTTTGGACAGGGACCTCACTATCCTACAATGAGCAGTTCTTC
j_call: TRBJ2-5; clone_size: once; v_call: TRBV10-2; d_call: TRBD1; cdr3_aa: CASSESPTGEETQYF; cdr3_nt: TGCGCCAGCAGTGAGTCCCCGACAGGGGAAGAGACCCAGTACTTC
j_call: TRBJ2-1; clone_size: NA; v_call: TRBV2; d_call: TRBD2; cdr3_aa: CASSFQGVAGGSYNEQFF; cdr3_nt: TGTGCCAGCAGTTTTCAAGGGGTAGCGGGGGGTTCCTACAATGAGCAGTTCTTC
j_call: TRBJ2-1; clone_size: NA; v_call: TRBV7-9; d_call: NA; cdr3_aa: CASRRGGLGEQFF; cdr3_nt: TGTGCCAGCAGGCGGGGAGGCCTAGGTGAGCAGTTCTTC
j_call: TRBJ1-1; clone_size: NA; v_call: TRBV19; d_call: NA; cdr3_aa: CASSLHSYGQGTEAFF; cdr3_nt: TGTGCCAGTAGTCTCCACAGCTATGGGCAGGGGACTGAAGCTTTCTTT
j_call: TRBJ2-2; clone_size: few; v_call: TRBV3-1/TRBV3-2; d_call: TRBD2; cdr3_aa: CASSQISGGAGGELFF; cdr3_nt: TGTGCCAGCAGCCAAATTAGCGGGGGGGCCGGCGGGGAGCTGTTTTTT
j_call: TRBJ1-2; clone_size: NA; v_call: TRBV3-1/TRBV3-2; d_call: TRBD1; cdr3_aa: CASSQAVRGGNGYTF; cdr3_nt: TGTGCCAGCAGCCAAGCAGTCCGAGGGGGCAATGGCTACACCTTC
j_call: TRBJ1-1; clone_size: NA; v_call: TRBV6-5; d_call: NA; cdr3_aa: CASIEPLRWRTEAFF; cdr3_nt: TGTGCCAGCATCGAACCCCTCCGGTGGCGGACTGAAGCTTTCTTT
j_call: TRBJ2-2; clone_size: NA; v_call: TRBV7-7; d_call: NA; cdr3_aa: CASSASGTNTGELFF; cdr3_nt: TGTGCCAGCAGCGCCTCCGGGACTAACACCGGGGAGCTGTTTTTT
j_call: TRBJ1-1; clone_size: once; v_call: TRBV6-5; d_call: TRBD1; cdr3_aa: CASSPTGADTEAFF; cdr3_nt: TGTGCCAGCAGTCCGACAGGGGCGGACACTGAAGCTTTCTTT
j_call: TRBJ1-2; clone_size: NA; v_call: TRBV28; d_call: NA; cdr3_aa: CASSLPQGGSNGYTF; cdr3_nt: TGTGCCAGCAGTTTACCGCAGGGTGGGTCGAATGGCTACACCTTC
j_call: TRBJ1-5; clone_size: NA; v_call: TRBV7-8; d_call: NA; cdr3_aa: CASSLGTDPYNQPQHF; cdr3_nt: TGTGCCAGCAGCTTAGGGACAGACCCTTACAATCAGCCCCAGCATTTT
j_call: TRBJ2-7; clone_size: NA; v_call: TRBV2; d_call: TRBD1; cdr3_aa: CASSDERTGSSEQYF; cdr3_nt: TGTGCCAGCAGTGATGAACGGACAGGGTCTTCCGAGCAGTACTTC
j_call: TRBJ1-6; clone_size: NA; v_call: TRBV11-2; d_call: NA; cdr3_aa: CASSLRSRGTSSYNSPLHF; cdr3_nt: TGTGCCAGCAGCTTGAGATCCCGGGGAACCTCATCCTATAATTCACCCCTCCACTTT
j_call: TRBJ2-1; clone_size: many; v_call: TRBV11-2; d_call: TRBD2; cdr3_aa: CASSLLSAGSGGEQFF; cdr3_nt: TGTGCCAGCAGCTTACTATCTGCGGGTAGCGGGGGGGAGCAGTTCTTC
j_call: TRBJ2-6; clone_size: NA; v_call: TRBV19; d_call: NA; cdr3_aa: CASSSRGSGANVLTF; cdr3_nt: TGTGCCAGTAGTTCTCGGGGGTCTGGGGCCAACGTCCTGACTTTC
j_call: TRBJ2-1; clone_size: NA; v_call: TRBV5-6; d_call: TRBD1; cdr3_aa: CASSLGTGGNEQFF; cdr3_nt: TGTGCCAGCAGCTTGGGGACAGGGGGGAATGAGCAGTTCTTC
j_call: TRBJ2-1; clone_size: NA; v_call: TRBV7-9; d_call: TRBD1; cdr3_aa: CASSLLKPDRGGIYNEQFF; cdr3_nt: TGTGCCAGCAGCCTTTTGAAACCTGACAGGGGAGGTATCTACAATGAGCAGTTCTTC
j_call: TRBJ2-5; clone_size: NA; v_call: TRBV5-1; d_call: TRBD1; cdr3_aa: CASSYDRVTSQETQYF; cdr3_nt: TGCGCCAGCAGCTATGACAGGGTCACGAGCCAAGAGACCCAGTACTTC
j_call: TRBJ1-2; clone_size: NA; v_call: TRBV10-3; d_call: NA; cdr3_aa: CAITRRKVDGYTF; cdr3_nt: TGTGCCATCACCCGCAGGAAAGTGGATGGCTACACCTTC
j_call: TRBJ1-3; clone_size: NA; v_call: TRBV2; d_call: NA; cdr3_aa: CASSANSGNTIYF; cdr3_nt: TGTGCCAGCAGTGCAAACTCTGGAAACACCATATATTTT
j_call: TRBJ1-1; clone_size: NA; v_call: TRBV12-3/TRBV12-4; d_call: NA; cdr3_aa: CASSSLGATEAFF; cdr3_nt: TGTGCCAGCAGTTCCCTGGGAGCCACTGAAGCTTTCTTT
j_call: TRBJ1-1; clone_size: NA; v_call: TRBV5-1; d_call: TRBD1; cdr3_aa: CASSPGQGNTEAFF; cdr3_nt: TGCGCCAGCAGCCCTGGACAGGGGAACACTGAAGCTTTCTTT
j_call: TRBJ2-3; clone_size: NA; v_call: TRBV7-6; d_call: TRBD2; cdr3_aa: CASAISGGGGTDTQYF; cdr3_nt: TGTGCCAGCGCAATCAGTGGGGGGGGAGGCACAGATACGCAGTATTTT